One and the same sample provided the 20 T cell receptor beta chains below, sequenced in a study of blood T cell repertoires in COVID-19. Assay: immunoSEQ multiplex PCR; the TCRdb copy retains only in-frame clones and omits some. The repertoire has 360,000 or so clones, 90% of them found once; the top ten carry 6.5%. Sequenced input: peripheral blood. These receptors came from a man between 18 and 29 years old with active or convalescent COVID-19.

This rearrangement joins TRBV9 to TRBJ2-7, with TRBD2 matching over 7 bases. V trimming: 3 bases; J trimming: 0 bases; junction bases outside the gene matches: 6. Germline CDR1 and CDR2: SGDLS and YYNGEE. The length of the CDR3 is 15 residues. CDR3: CASSAVAGSSYEQYF. CDR3 in DNA: TGTGCCAGCAGCGCGGTAGCGGGTAGCTCCTACGAGCAGTACTTC. The full variable domain, in which reference TRBV9 and TRBJ2-7 provide the parts outside the CDR3, is DSGVTQTPKHLITATGQRVTLRCSPRSGDLSVYWYQQSLDQGLQFLIQYYNGEERAKGNILERFSAQQFPDLHSELNLSSLELGDSALYFCASSAVAGSSYEQYFGPGTRLTVT.

The J gene is TRBJ1-2, the V gene TRBV30, with TRBD1 as a possible D gene (5 bases). V lost 0 bases and J lost 7, with 12 bases in between. The CDR3 contains 13 residues. Germline V gene lookup returns CDR1 GTSNPN and CDR2 SVGIG (reference sequence). The CDR3 DNA reads TGTGCCTGGAGTGTACGCCAGGGTGTTGGCTACACCTTC. As protein: CAWSVRQGVGYTF. Supplemented by reference TRBV30 and TRBJ1-2, the full variable domain reads SQTIHQWPATLVQPVGSPLSLECTVEGTSNPNLYWYRQAAGRGLQLLFYSVGIGQISSEVPQNLSASRPQDRQFILSSKKLLLSDSGFYLCAWSVRQGVGYTFGSGTRLTVV.

V is TRBV28 and J is TRBJ2-4; possibly TRBD1 for D (5 bases). Germline CDR1 reads MDHEN; CDR2 reads SYDVKM. V lost 7 bases and J lost 6, with 13 bases in between. The CDR3 has 13 amino acids. CDR3 region: CASTQTATNIQYF. In DNA form, the CDR3 reads TGTGCCAGCACCCAGACAGCGACAAACATTCAGTACTTC.

The chain joins TRBV28 to TRBJ2-7; the D gene is possibly TRBD1 (5 bases). The V end was cut by 6 bases, the J end by 0 bases, with 15 bases between. The germline gives CDR1 MDHEN, CDR2 SYDVKM. The CDR3 consists of 15 residues. The CDR3 loop reads CASRKPGFPSYEQYF. The CDR3 region has the DNA TGTGCCAGCAGAAAACCAGGGTTTCCCTCCTACGAGCAGTACTTC.

V usage is TRBV7-9 and J usage is TRBJ2-7, with 12 bases matching TRBD2. There are 16 residues in the CDR3. V shed 4 bases and J 4 bases; nucleotides not matched to a gene: 8. Germline values: CDR1 SEHNR, CDR2 FQNEAQ (reference sequence). CDR3 DNA: TGTGCCAGCAGCTCTCTTCTAGCGGGGGGGAGGTACGAGCAGTACTTC. Translated: CASSSLLAGGRYEQYF.

The chain combines TRBV11-2 with TRBJ2-5; a weak D match, TRBD2 (6 bases). This CDR3 contains 13 residues. Germline V gives CDR1 SGHAT, CDR2 FQNNGV. Deletions cut 4 bases from V and 6 bases from J, with 12 bases between. Here the CDR3 DNA reads TGTGCCAGCAGCTCGGACTACCGGCAGACCCAGTACTTC. This translates into CASSSDYRQTQYF. The full variable domain, completed using reference TRBV11-2 and TRBJ2-5, is EAGVAQSPRYKIIEKRQSVAFWCNPISGHATLYWYQQILGQGPKLLIQFQNNGVVDDSQLPKDRFSAERLKGVDSTLKIQPAKLEDSAVYLCASSSDYRQTQYFGPGTRLLVL.

The chain employs TRBV9 and TRBJ2-3; a possible D gene is TRBD1 (6 bases). Germline-derived CDR1 and CDR2 are SGDLS and YYNGEE. This CDR3 comprises 18 residues. V dropped 4 bases and J dropped 2 bases, with 23 bases sitting between them. The chain's CDR3 is CASSPWGSGQSPTDTQYF. CDR3 in DNA: TGTGCCAGCAGCCCGTGGGGGTCCGGACAGAGTCCCACAGATACGCAGTATTTT.

This chain joins TRBV4-2 and TRBJ1-5; D not resolved. Trimming took off 4 bases at V and 6 bases at J, with 16 bases between the two ends. The CDR3 is 15 amino acids. CDR1 LGHNA and CDR2 YNFKEQ come from the germline V gene. CDR3 loop: CASSPFKDSAQPQHF. CDR3 bases: TGTGCCAGCAGCCCATTCAAGGATAGCGCTCAGCCCCAGCATTTT.

The chain carries TRBV30 and TRBJ2-3, with 11 bases lining up with TRBD1. Unmatched junction bases numbered 9, after V lost 2 bases and J lost 11 bases. Germline CDR1 GTSNPN, CDR2 SVGIG (reference sequence). There are 14 residues in the CDR3. This CDR3 is CAWSSGQGDRGQYF. The CDR3 nucleotides read TGTGCCTGGAGTTCGGGACAGGGGGATCGAGGGCAGTATTTT.

The chain couples TRBV6-6 to TRBJ1-2, with TRBD1 matching over 11 bases. The V and J ends lost 4 bases and 2 bases, in that order; junction bases with no gene match: 6. The CDR3 loop spans 16 amino acids. Germline V gives CDR1 MNHNY, CDR2 SVGAGI (reference sequence). In DNA, the CDR3 is TGTGCCAGCAGTTCCGGGACAGGGGGTAAGAACTATGGCTACACCTTC. This codes for CASSSGTGGKNYGYTF.

The V gene is TRBV29-1, the J gene TRBJ1-2; TRBD1 aligns across 11 bases. The junction had 9 bases not matched to a gene; V was cut back by 2 bases and J by 4 bases. Germline V CDR1 and CDR2: SQVTM, ANQGSEA. This CDR3 is 16 amino acids long. The CDR3 DNA is TGCAGCGTTGAAAACGGACAGGGGGCAATGAGCTATGGCTACACCTTC. Encoded protein: CSVENGQGAMSYGYTF. The complete variable domain, with remaining parts taken from reference TRBV29-1 and TRBJ1-2, reads SAVISQKPSRDICQRGTSLTIQCQVDSQVTMMFWYRQQPGQSLTLIATANQGSEATYESGFVIDKFPISRPNLTFSTLTVSNMSPEDSSIYLCSVENGQGAMSYGYTFGSGTRLTVV.

This chain links TRBV6-5 with TRBJ1-2; 10 positions match TRBD1. J gave up 6 bases and V 5 bases, and 9 bases lay outside the gene matches. Germline V CDR1 and CDR2: MNHEY, SVGAGI. CDR3 length: 15 amino acids. The CDR3 sequence is CASSSAGTGENGYTF. Here the CDR3 DNA reads TGTGCCAGCAGTAGCGCCGGGACAGGGGAGAATGGCTACACCTTC.

The CDR3 here is CASSSRSYEQYF. As DNA, the CDR3 is TGTGCCAGCAGTTCCCGCTCCTACGAGCAGTACTTC. This chain links TRBV27 with TRBJ2-7; D is uncertain. Trimming removed 4 bases at V and 0 bases at J, with 4 bases between. Looked up from germline, CDR1 is MNHEY and CDR2 is SMNVEV (reference sequence). The CDR3 runs to 12 residues.

The chain has TRBV9 and TRBJ1-2; tentatively, D is TRBD1 (5 bases). The CDR3 length is 13 residues. The V end lost 3 bases, the J end lost 7 bases, and 13 bases lay between the germline ends. Germline V gives CDR1 SGDLS, CDR2 YYNGEE. The CDR3 DNA is TGTGCCAGCAGCGCAGGACAATTGCGTGGCTACACCTTC. Protein sequence: CASSAGQLRGYTF.

The rearrangement joins TRBV12-3 or TRBV12-4 to TRBJ1-2; a possible D gene is TRBD1 (6 bases). This CDR3 region has 12 residues. V was cut by 7 bases and J by 6 bases, with 12 bases left in between. The DNA of the CDR3 is TGTGCCAGCACCTCGGACAGACATGGCTACACCTTC. This gives the protein CASTSDRHGYTF.

The chain joins TRBV7-3 to TRBJ1-1; weak D call: TRBD1 (6 bases). Germline V gene sequence: CDR1 SGHTA, CDR2 FQGTGA. The V end was cut by 5 bases, the J end by 1 base, with 11 bases between. This CDR3 is 14 amino acids long. The CDR3 DNA is TGTGCCAGCAGCGGGGGCTACACGAACACTGAAGCTTTCTTT. Amino acid sequence: CASSGGYTNTEAFF.

The chain uses TRBV9 and TRBJ2-2; 7 bases line up with TRBD2. Losses at the gene ends were 2 bases for V and 6 bases for J; bases not matched to a gene: 13. Germline CDR1 reads SGDLS; CDR2 reads YYNGEE. This CDR3 region has 17 residues. For the CDR3, the DNA is TGTGCCAGCAGCGTCAACGAAGAGCGGGGAATACCCGGGGAGCTGTTTTTT. Translated: CASSVNEERGIPGELFF.

The sample holds one count of this clone. The DNA is left out, because the CDR3 cannot be placed on it with certainty; the CDR3 is given as TCRdb lists it. V and J are TRBV21-1 and TRBJ1-6; TRBD1 reflects the table's D call only, with no check against the DNA. TRBV21-1 is an annotated pseudogene. The CDR3 comprises 16 residues, both ends counted. The CDR3 spells CASSKIWGTGNSPLHF.

About this clone itself: The sample contains more than one DNA sequence encoding this CDR3. The chain links TRBV4-3 to TRBJ2-3, with 10 bases lining up with TRBD2. The CDR3 spans 16 residues. CDR1 is LGHNA and CDR2 is YSLEER in the germline V gene. The trim removed 0 bases at V and 4 bases at J, leaving 4 bases unmatched. The chain's CDR3 is CASSQDLAGGPDTQYF. CDR3 coding DNA: TGCGCCAGCAGCCAAGATTTAGCGGGGGGACCAGATACGCAGTATTTT.

The chain carries TRBV5-6 and TRBJ1-1, with TRBD1 as a possible D gene (5 bases). The V gene lost 0 bases and the J gene lost 3 bases, with 9 bases spanning the gap. The V gene's germline CDR1 is SGHDT and CDR2 YYEEEE. The CDR3 runs 14 residues. The CDR3 sequence is CASSLDRTYTEAFF. The CDR3 nucleotides read TGTGCCAGCAGCTTGGACAGGACGTACACTGAAGCTTTCTTT.